This T cell receptor (beta chain) was recorded in a study of blood T cell repertoires in COVID-19. Across the study: Spain, Italy and the United States supplied samples that represented acute and convalescent COVID-19. PBMCs, B-cell-depleted T cells, or T cells provided the cDNA or gDNA that made up the material.

As processed by the authors: Amplification of reference gene primers was used by the study to estimate nucleated cell counts. Method: immunoSEQ multiplex PCR; TCRdb's copy keeps in-frame clones and lacks some. V and J calls and clone size come straight from that table; D and trimming were deduced from the DNA. The table lists some 110,000 clones, approximately 87% of them singletons. The ends were cut back, 5 bases at V and 1 base at J, with 11 bases in the middle. The length of the CDR3 is 14 residues. Germline CDR1 KGHSH, CDR2 LQKENI. The receptor comes from a man in his sixties or seventies who had recovered from COVID-19. This chain uses TRBV18 with TRBJ1-1; D unclear. Material for sequencing was peripheral blood. CDR3 amino acids: CASSTPGENTEAFF. The CDR3 bases are TGTGCCAGCTCAACGCCGGGAGAGAACACTGAAGCTTTCTTT.